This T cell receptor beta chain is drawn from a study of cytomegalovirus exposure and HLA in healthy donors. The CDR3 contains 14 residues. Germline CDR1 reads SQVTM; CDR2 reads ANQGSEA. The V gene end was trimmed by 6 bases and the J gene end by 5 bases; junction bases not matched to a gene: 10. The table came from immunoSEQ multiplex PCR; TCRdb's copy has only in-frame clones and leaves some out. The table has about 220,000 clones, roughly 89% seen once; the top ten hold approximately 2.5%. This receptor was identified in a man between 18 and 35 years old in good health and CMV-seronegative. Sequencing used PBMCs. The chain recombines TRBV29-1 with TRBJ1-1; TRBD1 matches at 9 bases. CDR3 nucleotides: TGCAGCGTCGTTTACAGGGGGCAGGGGACTGAAGCTTTCTTT. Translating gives CSVVYRGQGTEAFF.